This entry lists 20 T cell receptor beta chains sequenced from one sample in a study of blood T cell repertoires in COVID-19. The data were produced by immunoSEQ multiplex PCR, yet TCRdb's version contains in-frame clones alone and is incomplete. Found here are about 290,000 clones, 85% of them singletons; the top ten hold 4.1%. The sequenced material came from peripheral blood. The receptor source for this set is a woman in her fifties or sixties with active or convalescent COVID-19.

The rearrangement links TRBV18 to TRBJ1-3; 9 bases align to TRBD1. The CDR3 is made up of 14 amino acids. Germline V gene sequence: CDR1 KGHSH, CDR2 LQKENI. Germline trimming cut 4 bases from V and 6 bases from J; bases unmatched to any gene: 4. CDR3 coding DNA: TGTGCCAGCTCACGGGACAGGGTGGAAAACACCATATATTTT. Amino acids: CASSRDRVENTIYF.

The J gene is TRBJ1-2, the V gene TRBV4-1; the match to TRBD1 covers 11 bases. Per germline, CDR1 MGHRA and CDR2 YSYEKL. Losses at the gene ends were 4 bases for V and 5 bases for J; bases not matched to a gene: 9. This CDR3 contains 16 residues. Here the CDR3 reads CASSRGGQGAAYGYTF. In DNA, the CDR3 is TGCGCCAGCAGCCGGGGCGGACAGGGGGCGGCATATGGCTACACCTTC.

The CDR3 DNA is TGTGCCAGCAGATTTACAGGGGGAAGCAATCAGCCCCAGCATTTT. This encodes CASRFTGGSNQPQHF. The chain recombines TRBV28 with TRBJ1-5; 8 bases map to TRBD1. Germline values: CDR1 MDHEN, CDR2 SYDVKM. J lost 1 base, V lost 6 bases, and 5 bases had no gene match. This CDR3 is 15 amino acids long.

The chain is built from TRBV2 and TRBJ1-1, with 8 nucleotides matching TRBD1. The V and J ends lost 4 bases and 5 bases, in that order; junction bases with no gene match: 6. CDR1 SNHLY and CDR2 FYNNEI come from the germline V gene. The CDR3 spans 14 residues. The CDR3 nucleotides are TGTGCCAGCAGTGTACAGGGGGGGAGGACTGAAGCTTTCTTT. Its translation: CASSVQGGRTEAFF.

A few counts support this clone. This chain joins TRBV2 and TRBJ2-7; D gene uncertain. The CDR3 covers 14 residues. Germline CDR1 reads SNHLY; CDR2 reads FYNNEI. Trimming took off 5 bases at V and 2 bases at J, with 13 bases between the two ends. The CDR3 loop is CASSQRLSTYEQYF. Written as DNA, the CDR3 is TGTGCCAGCAGTCAAAGACTGAGCACCTACGAGCAGTACTTC.

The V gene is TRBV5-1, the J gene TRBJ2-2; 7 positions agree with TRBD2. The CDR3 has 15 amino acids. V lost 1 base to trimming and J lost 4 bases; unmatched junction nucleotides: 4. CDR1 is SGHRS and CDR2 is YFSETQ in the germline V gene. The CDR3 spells CASSLYSGFTGELFF. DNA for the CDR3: TGCGCCAGCAGCTTGTATAGCGGGTTCACCGGGGAGCTGTTTTTT.

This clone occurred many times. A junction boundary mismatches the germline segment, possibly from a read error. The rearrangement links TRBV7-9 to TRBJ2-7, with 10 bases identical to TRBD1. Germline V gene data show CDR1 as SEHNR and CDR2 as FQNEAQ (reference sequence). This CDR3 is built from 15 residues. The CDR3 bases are TGTGCCAGCAGCTCGACAGGGGGCAATCGCCAACCGCCGAACTTC. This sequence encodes CASSSTGGNRQPPNF.

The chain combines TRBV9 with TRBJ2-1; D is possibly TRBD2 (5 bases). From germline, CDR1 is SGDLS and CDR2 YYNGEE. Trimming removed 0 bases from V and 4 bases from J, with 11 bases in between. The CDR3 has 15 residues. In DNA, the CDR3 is TGTGCCAGCAGCGTAGCGGGATCTCCGTACAATGAGCAGTTCTTC. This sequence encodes CASSVAGSPYNEQFF. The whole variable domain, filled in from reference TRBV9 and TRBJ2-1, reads DSGVTQTPKHLITATGQRVTLRCSPRSGDLSVYWYQQSLDQGLQFLIQYYNGEERAKGNILERFSAQQFPDLHSELNLSSLELGDSALYFCASSVAGSPYNEQFFGPGTRLTVL.

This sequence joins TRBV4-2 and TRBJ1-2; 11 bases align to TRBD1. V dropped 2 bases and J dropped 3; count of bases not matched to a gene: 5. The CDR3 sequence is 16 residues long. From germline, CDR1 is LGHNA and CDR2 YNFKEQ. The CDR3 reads CASSQIPGQGDYGYTF. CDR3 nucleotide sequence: TGTGCCAGCAGCCAAATACCGGGACAGGGGGACTATGGCTACACCTTC.

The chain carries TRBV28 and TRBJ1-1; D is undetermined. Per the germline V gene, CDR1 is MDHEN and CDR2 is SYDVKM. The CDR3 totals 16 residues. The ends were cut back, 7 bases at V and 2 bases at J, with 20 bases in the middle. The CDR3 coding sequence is TGTGCCAGCACCTCTTCACTGAGGCGGATAAACACTGAAGCTTTCTTT. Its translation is CASTSSLRRINTEAFF.

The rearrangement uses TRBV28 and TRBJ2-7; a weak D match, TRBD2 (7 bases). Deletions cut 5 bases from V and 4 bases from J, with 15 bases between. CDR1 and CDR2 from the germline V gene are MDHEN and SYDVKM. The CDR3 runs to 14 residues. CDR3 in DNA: TGTGCCAGCAGTAGGGGGGGAGGGGCTTACGAGCAGTACTTC. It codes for CASSRGGGAYEQYF.

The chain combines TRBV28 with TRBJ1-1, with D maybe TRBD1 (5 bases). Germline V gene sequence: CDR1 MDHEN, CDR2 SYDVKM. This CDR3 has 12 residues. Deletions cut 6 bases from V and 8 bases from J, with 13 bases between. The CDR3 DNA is TGTGCCAGCAGACTTACCAGGGCGGAAGCTTTCTTT. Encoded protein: CASRLTRAEAFF.

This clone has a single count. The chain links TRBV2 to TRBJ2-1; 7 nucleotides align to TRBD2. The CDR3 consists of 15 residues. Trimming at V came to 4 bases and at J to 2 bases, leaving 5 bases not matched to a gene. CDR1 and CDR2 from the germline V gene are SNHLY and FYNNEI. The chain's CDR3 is CASSVGGRAYNEQFF. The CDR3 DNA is TGTGCCAGCAGTGTAGGTGGGAGGGCCTACAATGAGCAGTTCTTC.

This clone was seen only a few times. CDR3 DNA sequence: TGCGCCAGCCGTTGGGGACAGGGGGTTGACTACGAGCAGTACTTC. Its translation is CASRWGQGVDYEQYF. The chain couples TRBV5-1 to TRBJ2-7; 11 bases fit TRBD1. CDR3 length equals 15 residues. Germline assignment: CDR1 SGHRS and CDR2 YFSETQ. V was pared by 7 bases and J by 3 bases, with 9 bases of the junction left unmatched.

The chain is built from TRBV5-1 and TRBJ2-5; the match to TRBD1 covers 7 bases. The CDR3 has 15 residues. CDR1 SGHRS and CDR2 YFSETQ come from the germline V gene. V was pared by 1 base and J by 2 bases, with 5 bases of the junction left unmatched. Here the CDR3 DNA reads TGCGCCAGCAGCTTGACAGGGGCCCCACAAGAGACCCAGTACTTC. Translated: CASSLTGAPQETQYF.

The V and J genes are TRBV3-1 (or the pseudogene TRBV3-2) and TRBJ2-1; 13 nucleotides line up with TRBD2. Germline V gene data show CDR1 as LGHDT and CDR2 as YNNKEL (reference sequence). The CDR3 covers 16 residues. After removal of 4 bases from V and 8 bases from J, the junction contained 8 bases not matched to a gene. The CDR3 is CASSRDPGLAGYEQFF. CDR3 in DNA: TGTGCCAGCAGCCGCGACCCGGGACTAGCGGGATATGAGCAGTTCTTC.

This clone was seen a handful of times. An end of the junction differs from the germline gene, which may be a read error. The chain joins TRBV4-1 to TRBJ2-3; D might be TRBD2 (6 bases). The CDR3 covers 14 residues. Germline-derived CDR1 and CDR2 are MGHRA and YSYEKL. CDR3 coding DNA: TGCGCCAGCTGCCAATCAGGCGCCGGGGGTCCGCAGTATTTT. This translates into CASCQSGAGGPQYF.

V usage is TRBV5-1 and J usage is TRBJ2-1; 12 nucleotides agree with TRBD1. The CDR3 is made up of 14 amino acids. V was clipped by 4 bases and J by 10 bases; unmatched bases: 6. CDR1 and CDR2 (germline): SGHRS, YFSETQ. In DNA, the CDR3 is TGCGCCAGCAGCCCGGGACAGGGGGCACGGGAGCAGTTCTTC. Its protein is CASSPGQGAREQFF.

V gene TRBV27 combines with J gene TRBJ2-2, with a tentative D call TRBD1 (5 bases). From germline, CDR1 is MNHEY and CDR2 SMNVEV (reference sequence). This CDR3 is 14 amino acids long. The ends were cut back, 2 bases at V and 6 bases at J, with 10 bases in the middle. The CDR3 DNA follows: TGTGCCAGCAGTTTAACTCTGGGGCCCGGGGAGCTGTTTTTT. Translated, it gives CASSLTLGPGELFF.

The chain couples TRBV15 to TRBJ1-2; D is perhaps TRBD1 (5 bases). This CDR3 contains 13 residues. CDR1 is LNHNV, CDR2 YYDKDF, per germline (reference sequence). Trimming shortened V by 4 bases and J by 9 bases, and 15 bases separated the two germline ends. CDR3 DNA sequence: TGTGCCACCAGCAAAGGCAGGGAAAATAGCTACACCTTC. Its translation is CATSKGRENSYTF.